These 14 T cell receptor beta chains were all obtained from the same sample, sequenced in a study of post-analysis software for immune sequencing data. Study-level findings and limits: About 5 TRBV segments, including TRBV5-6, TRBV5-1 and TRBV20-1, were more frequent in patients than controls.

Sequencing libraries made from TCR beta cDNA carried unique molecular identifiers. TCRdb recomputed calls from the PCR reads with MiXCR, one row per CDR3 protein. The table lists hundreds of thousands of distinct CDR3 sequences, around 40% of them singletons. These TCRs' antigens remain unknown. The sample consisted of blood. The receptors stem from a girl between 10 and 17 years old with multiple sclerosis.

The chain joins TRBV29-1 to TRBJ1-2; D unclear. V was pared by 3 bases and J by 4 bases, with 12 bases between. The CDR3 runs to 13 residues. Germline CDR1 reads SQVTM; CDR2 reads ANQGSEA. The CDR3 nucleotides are TGCAGCGTTGAGTACCCTCAAGGCTATGGCTACACCTTC. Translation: CSVEYPQGYGYTF.

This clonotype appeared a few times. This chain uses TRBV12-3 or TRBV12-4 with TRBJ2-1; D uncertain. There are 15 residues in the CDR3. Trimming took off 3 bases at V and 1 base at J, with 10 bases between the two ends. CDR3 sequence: CASSFDWGSYNEQFF. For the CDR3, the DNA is TGTGCCAGCAGTTTTGATTGGGGTTCCTACAATGAGCAGTTCTTC.

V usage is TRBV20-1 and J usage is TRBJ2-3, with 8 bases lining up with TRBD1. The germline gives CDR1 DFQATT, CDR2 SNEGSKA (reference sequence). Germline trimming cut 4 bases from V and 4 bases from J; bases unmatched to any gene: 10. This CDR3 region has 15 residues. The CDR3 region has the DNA TGCAGTGCTACTAGAACCGGGACAGGATCAGATACGCAGTATTTT. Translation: CSATRTGTGSDTQYF.

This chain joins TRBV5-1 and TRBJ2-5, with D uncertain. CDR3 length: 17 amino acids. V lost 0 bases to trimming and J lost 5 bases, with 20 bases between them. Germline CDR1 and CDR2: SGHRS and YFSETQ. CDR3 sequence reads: CASSLASWERRTETQYF. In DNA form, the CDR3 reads TGCGCCAGCAGCTTGGCCTCCTGGGAACGACGGACGGAGACCCAGTACTTC.

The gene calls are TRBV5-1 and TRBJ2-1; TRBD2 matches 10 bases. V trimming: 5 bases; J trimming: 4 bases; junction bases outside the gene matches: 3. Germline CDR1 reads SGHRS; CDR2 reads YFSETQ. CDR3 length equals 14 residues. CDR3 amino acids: CASSRAGGYNEQFF. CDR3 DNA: TGCGCCAGCAGTAGAGCGGGAGGGTACAATGAGCAGTTCTTC.

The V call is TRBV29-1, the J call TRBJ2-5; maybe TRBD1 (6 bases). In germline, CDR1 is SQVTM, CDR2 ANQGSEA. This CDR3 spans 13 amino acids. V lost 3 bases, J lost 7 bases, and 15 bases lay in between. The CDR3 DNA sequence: TGCAGCGTTGAGAGGACAGTAACAACGACCCAGTACTTC. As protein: CSVERTVTTTQYF.

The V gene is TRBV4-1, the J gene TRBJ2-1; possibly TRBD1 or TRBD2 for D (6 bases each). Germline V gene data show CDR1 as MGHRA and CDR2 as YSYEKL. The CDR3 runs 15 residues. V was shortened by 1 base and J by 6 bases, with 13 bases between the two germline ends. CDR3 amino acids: CASSQVGGRSNEQFF. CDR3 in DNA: TGCGCCAGCAGCCAAGTAGGGGGGCGGAGCAATGAGCAGTTCTTC.

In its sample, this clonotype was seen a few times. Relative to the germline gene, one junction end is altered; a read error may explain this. For the CDR3, the DNA is TGCGCCGGCAGCGTTAGCGGGAGGGCTTCGTACGAGCAGTACTTC. Its protein product is CAGSVSGRASYEQYF. The genes are TRBV5-1 and TRBJ2-7; the match to TRBD2 covers 11 bases. Germline V gives CDR1 SGHRS, CDR2 YFSETQ. The CDR3 totals 15 residues.

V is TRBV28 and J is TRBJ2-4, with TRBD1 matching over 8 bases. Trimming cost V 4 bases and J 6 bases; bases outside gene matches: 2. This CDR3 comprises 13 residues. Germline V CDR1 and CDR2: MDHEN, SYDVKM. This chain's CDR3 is CASSWTGPNIQYF. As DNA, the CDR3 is TGTGCCAGCAGTTGGACAGGGCCAAACATTCAGTACTTC.

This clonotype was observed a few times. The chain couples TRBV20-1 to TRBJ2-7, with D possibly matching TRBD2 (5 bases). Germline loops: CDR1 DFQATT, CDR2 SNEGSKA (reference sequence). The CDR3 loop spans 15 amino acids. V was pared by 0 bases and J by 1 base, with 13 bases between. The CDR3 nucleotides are TGCAGTGCTAGAGAGGGCCCGGGGATTTCCTACGAGCAGTACTTC. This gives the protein CSAREGPGISYEQYF.

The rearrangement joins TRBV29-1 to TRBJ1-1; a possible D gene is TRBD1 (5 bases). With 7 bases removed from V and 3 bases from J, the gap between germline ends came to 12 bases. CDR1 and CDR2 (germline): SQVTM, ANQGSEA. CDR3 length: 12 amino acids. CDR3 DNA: TGCAGCGCAACGACAGTCTACACTGAAGCTTTCTTT. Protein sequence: CSATTVYTEAFF.

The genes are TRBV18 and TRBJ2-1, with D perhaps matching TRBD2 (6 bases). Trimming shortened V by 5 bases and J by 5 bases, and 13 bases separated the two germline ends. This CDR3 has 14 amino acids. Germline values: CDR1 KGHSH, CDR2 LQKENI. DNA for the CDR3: TGTGCCAGCTCAGCGGGTAGGAGGGACAATGAGCAGTTCTTC. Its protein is CASSAGRRDNEQFF.

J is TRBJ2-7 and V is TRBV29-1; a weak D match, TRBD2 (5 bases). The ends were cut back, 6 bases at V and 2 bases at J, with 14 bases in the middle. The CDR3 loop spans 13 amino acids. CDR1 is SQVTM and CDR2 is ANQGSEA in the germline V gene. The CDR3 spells CSVAGGKAYEQYF. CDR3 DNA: TGCAGCGTGGCGGGTGGGAAGGCCTACGAGCAGTACTTC.

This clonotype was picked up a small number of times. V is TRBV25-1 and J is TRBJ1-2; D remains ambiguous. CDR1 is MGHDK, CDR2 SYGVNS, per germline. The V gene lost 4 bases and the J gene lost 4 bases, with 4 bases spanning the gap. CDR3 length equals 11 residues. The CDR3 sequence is CASSAIYGYTF. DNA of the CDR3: TGTGCCAGCAGTGCTATCTATGGCTACACCTTC.